The 26 T cell receptor beta chains in this list originate from one sample, sequenced in a study of T cell changes during pregnancy in multiple sclerosis. Here immunoSEQ multiplex PCR was the method, and the copy in TCRdb shows in-frame clones only, minus some. The table lists about 89,000 clones, 85% to 95% of them singletons. This sample comprised peripheral blood, obtained in the third trimester of pregnancy. The receptor source for this set is a female donor with multiple sclerosis, enrolled in a pregnancy study.

The chain carries TRBV5-1 and TRBJ2-3; TRBD2 is a possible D gene (5 bases). With 0 bases removed from V and 2 bases from J, the gap between germline ends came to 7 bases. The CDR3 runs to 14 residues. The germline CDR1 and CDR2 sequences are SGHRS and YFSETQ. CDR3 bases: TGCGCCAGCAGCTTGGTCGGGGTCACAGATACGCAGTATTTT. The encoded protein is CASSLVGVTDTQYF. Filled out from reference TRBV5-1 and TRBJ2-3, the complete variable domain reads KAGVTQTPRYLIKTRGQQVTLSCSPISGHRSVSWYQQTPGQGLQFLFEYFSETQRNKGNFPGRFSGRQFSNSRSEMNVSTLELGDSALYLCASSLVGVTDTQYFGPGTRLTVL.

The chain couples TRBV9 to TRBJ2-1; 9 nucleotides align to TRBD2. The CDR3 is 15 amino acids. The V and J ends lost 3 bases and 0 bases, in that order; junction bases with no gene match: 1. The germline V gene has CDR1 SGDLS and CDR2 YYNGEE. The CDR3 is CASSASGNSYNEQFF. DNA of the CDR3: TGTGCCAGCAGCGCTAGCGGGAACTCCTACAATGAGCAGTTCTTC.

The sample holds one count of this clone. J is TRBJ2-1 and V is TRBV27; maybe TRBD2 (6 bases). Looked up from germline, CDR1 is MNHEY and CDR2 is SMNVEV (reference sequence). With 4 bases removed from V and 9 bases from J, the gap between germline ends came to 28 bases. This CDR3 comprises 18 residues. CDR3 DNA sequence: TGTGCCAGCAGTTCCCTCAAAACGGGACTGAACCAAGGAGGTGAGCAGTTCTTC. It is translated as CASSSLKTGLNQGGEQFF.

The V and J genes are TRBV28 and TRBJ2-3; D remains ambiguous. In germline, CDR1 is MDHEN, CDR2 SYDVKM. The CDR3 is made up of 12 amino acids. V gave up 7 bases and J gave up 0 bases, with 5 bases separating them. The CDR3 sequence: CASISSTDTQYF. CDR3 sequence (DNA): TGTGCCAGCATTAGTAGCACAGATACGCAGTATTTT.

This clone appeared a few times. The rearrangement links TRBV6-4 to TRBJ2-2, with a weak D call TRBD1 (6 bases). The CDR3 has 14 amino acids. The V gene lost 6 bases and the J gene lost 4 bases, with 12 bases spanning the gap. Germline-derived CDR1 and CDR2 are MRHNA and SNTAGT. The CDR3 DNA sequence: TGTGCCAGCAGCGGTGGGGGCAGCACCGGGGAGCTGTTTTTT. It translates to CASSGGGSTGELFF.

The chain recombines TRBV5-8 with TRBJ2-2; 10 positions match TRBD1. The V gene end was trimmed by 4 bases and the J gene end by 4 bases; junction bases not matched to a gene: 4. Germline CDR1 and CDR2: SGHTS and YDEGEE. The CDR3 contains 15 residues. The CDR3 DNA sequence: TGTGCCAGCAGCCCGGGACAGGGGCGCACCGGGGAGCTGTTTTTT. It is translated as CASSPGQGRTGELFF. The complete variable domain, with remaining parts taken from reference TRBV5-8 and TRBJ2-2, reads EAGVTQSPTHLIKTRGQQATLRCSPISGHTSVYWYQQALGLGLQFLLWYDEGEERNRGNFPPRFSGRQFPNYSSELNVNALELEDSALYLCASSPGQGRTGELFFGEGSRLTVL.

The chain carries TRBV5-1 and TRBJ1-1; weak D call: TRBD1 (6 bases). Trimming cost V 4 bases and J 1 base, with 17 bases left between them. The V gene's germline CDR1 is SGHRS and CDR2 YFSETQ. The CDR3 consists of 16 residues. The CDR3 loop is CASSPQRGQQNTEAFF. The CDR3 DNA reads as TGCGCCAGCAGCCCACAGCGAGGACAGCAGAACACTGAAGCTTTCTTT. Combining the CDR3 with reference TRBV5-1 and TRBJ1-1 gives the whole variable domain KAGVTQTPRYLIKTRGQQVTLSCSPISGHRSVSWYQQTPGQGLQFLFEYFSETQRNKGNFPGRFSGRQFSNSRSEMNVSTLELGDSALYLCASSPQRGQQNTEAFFGQGTRLTVV.

V is TRBV19 and J is TRBJ2-6; TRBD1 agrees at 9 bases. CDR1 is LNHDA, CDR2 SQIVND, per germline (reference sequence). This CDR3 has 16 amino acids. Trimming at V came to 6 bases and at J to 2 bases, leaving 5 bases not matched to a gene. The CDR3 region is CASRPGTGPGANVLTF. DNA of the CDR3: TGTGCCAGTAGACCCGGGACAGGGCCTGGGGCCAACGTCCTGACTTTC.

V usage is TRBV2 and J usage is TRBJ1-2; D possibly corresponds to TRBD1 (5 bases). From germline, CDR1 is SNHLY and CDR2 FYNNEI. The CDR3 runs to 15 residues. Trimming cost V 8 bases and J 8 bases, with 24 bases left between them. CDR3 sequence: CASDPSRPTRGGYTF. Written as DNA, the CDR3 is TGTGCCAGCGATCCGAGCAGGCCGACGCGGGGGGGCTACACCTTC.

The rearrangement uses TRBV30 and TRBJ2-1, with unresolved D. This CDR3 comprises 13 residues. Germline lookup yields CDR1 GTSNPN and CDR2 SVGIG (reference sequence). The V and J ends lost 4 bases and 4 bases respectively, with 11 bases between them. CDR3 loop: CAWTPGRYNEQFF. CDR3 coding DNA: TGTGCCTGGACCCCAGGAAGGTACAATGAGCAGTTCTTC.

This chain connects TRBV28 to TRBJ1-1; D is unclear. Trimming cost V 3 bases and J 3 bases, with 8 bases left between them. CDR1 is MDHEN, CDR2 SYDVKM, per germline. CDR3 size: 13 residues. CDR3 amino acids: CASSFSVYTEAFF. The CDR3 DNA follows: TGTGCCAGCAGTTTTTCGGTTTACACTGAAGCTTTCTTT.

In DNA, the CDR3 is TGTGCCAGTAGTATCATGGGGGGGGACTACACCGGGGAGCTGTTTTTT. Translating it yields CASSIMGGDYTGELFF. The V gene is TRBV19, the J gene TRBJ2-2, with TRBD2 matching 7 bases. Trimming cost V 3 bases and J 3 bases; bases outside gene matches: 7. Per germline, CDR1 LNHDA and CDR2 SQIVND (reference sequence). The CDR3 covers 16 residues. Looking up the rest from reference TRBV19 and TRBJ2-2 gives the full variable domain: DGGITQSPKYLFRKEGQNVTLSCEQNLNHDAMYWYRQDPGQGLRLIYYSQIVNDFQKGDIAEGYSVSREKKESFPLTVTSAQKNPTAFYLCASSIMGGDYTGELFFGEGSRLTVL.

This chain links TRBV2 with TRBJ2-7; D is uncertain. From germline, CDR1 is SNHLY and CDR2 FYNNEI. V dropped 2 bases and J dropped 5 bases, with 7 bases sitting between them. CDR3 length: 12 amino acids. CDR3 residues: CASSETYHEQYF. Here the CDR3 DNA reads TGTGCCAGCAGTGAAACATACCACGAGCAGTACTTC.

This clone was counted once. J is TRBJ2-7 and V is TRBV27; TRBD2 aligns across 7 bases. Germline CDR1 and CDR2: MNHEY and SMNVEV (reference sequence). This CDR3 has 17 residues. V lost 2 bases to trimming and J lost 9 bases; unmatched junction nucleotides: 19. The chain's CDR3 is CASSLRLAGYWPSAQYF. The DNA of the CDR3 is TGTGCCAGCAGTTTAAGACTAGCAGGATACTGGCCCTCGGCGCAGTACTTC.

The rearrangement joins TRBV6-5 to TRBJ1-2, with TRBD1 matching 7 bases. V shed 6 bases, J shed 2 bases, and the junction held 9 bases outside the gene matches. Per the germline V gene, CDR1 is MNHEY and CDR2 is SVGAGI. The CDR3 runs to 15 residues. The CDR3 protein is CASRGPGQRNYGYTF. The CDR3 coding sequence is TGTGCCAGCAGGGGACCGGGACAGAGGAACTATGGCTACACCTTC.

This chain joins TRBV19 and TRBJ1-1; no definite D call. With 3 bases removed from V and 6 bases from J, the gap between germline ends came to 8 bases. Germline-derived CDR1 and CDR2 are LNHDA and SQIVND (reference sequence). This CDR3 comprises 12 residues. CDR3 loop: CASSIVSSEAFF. The CDR3 DNA follows: TGTGCCAGTAGTATCGTCTCGTCTGAAGCTTTCTTT. Variable domain in full (rest from reference TRBV19 and TRBJ1-1): DGGITQSPKYLFRKEGQNVTLSCEQNLNHDAMYWYRQDPGQGLRLIYYSQIVNDFQKGDIAEGYSVSREKKESFPLTVTSAQKNPTAFYLCASSIVSSEAFFGQGTRLTVV.

The V and J genes are TRBV28 and TRBJ1-1; D perhaps matches TRBD1 (6 bases). The CDR3 extends over 14 amino acids. Germline assignment: CDR1 MDHEN and CDR2 SYDVKM. Trimming cost V 2 bases and J 8 bases, with 15 bases left between them. CDR3 in amino acids: CASSLGGALTEAFF. The CDR3 DNA reads TGTGCCAGCAGTTTAGGGGGGGCGCTAACCGAAGCTTTCTTT.

The genes are TRBV7-9 and TRBJ1-4, with 9 bases lining up with TRBD1. The trim removed 3 bases at V and 8 bases at J, leaving 7 bases unmatched. The CDR3 has 15 residues. Germline loops: CDR1 SEHNR, CDR2 FQNEAQ (reference sequence). CDR3 sequence reads: CASSFTGTGTEKLFF. CDR3 bases: TGTGCCAGCAGCTTCACCGGGACAGGGACCGAAAAACTGTTTTTT.

The chain recombines TRBV28 with TRBJ2-3, with 7 bases identical to TRBD2. Germline-derived CDR1 and CDR2 are MDHEN and SYDVKM. Trimming cost V 10 bases and J 1 base; bases outside gene matches: 2. There are 12 residues in the CDR3. The CDR3 is CATAGGTDTQYF. CDR3 coding DNA: TGTGCCACCGCGGGGGGCACAGATACGCAGTATTTT.

The chain carries TRBV7-9 and TRBJ2-2, with 10 bases fitting TRBD1. This CDR3 comprises 16 residues. Trimming at V came to 5 bases and at J to 3 bases, leaving 6 bases not matched to a gene. Looked up from germline, CDR1 is SEHNR and CDR2 is FQNEAQ (reference sequence). CDR3 bases: TGTGCCAGCAGCCGGACAGGGGGAAGGGACACCGGGGAGCTGTTTTTT. Encoded protein: CASSRTGGRDTGELFF. Using reference TRBV7-9 and TRBJ2-2 for the parts outside the CDR3, the full variable domain is DTGVSQNPRHKITKRGQNVTFRCDPISEHNRLYWYRQTLGQGPEFLTYFQNEAQLEKSRLLSDRFSAERPKGSFSTLEIQRTEQGDSAMYLCASSRTGGRDTGELFFGEGSRLTVL.

CDR3 loop: CASRGDRYTDTQYF. As DNA, the CDR3 is TGTGCCAGCAGAGGGGACAGATACACAGATACGCAGTATTTT. J is TRBJ2-3 and V is TRBV6-1; 7 bases line up with TRBD1. The V gene's germline CDR1 is MNHNS and CDR2 SASEGT. The CDR3 length is 14 residues. J was trimmed by 2 bases and V by 6 bases; bases with no gene match: 5.

This chain connects TRBV27 to TRBJ2-2, with a possible D match to TRBD2 (6 bases). The CDR3 totals 18 residues. V shed 5 bases and J shed 7 bases, with 26 bases lying between them. The V gene's germline CDR1 is MNHEY and CDR2 SMNVEV (reference sequence). The CDR3 DNA sequence: TGTGCCAGCAGTCTCCTAGGAGGGCGGGCAGCGGTGGGCGGGGAGCTGTTTTTT. The encoded protein is CASSLLGGRAAVGGELFF.

A single count supports this clone. This sequence joins TRBV30 and TRBJ1-3; 9 nucleotides agree with TRBD1. Looked up from germline, CDR1 is GTSNPN and CDR2 is SVGIG (reference sequence). V trimming: 2 bases; J trimming: 3 bases; junction bases outside the gene matches: 5. This CDR3 comprises 15 residues. The CDR3 nucleotides read TGTGCCTGGAGTATTACAGGGGGCCGTGGAAACACCATATATTTT. This codes for CAWSITGGRGNTIYF.

The rearrangement links TRBV19 to TRBJ1-5; 9 nucleotides agree with TRBD1. V shed 6 bases and J 1 base; nucleotides not matched to a gene: 1. The CDR3 spans 14 residues. Per the germline V gene, CDR1 is LNHDA and CDR2 is SQIVND (reference sequence). The CDR3 DNA follows: TGTGCCAGTAGACAGGGGGCGAGCAATCAGCCCCAGCATTTT. Protein sequence: CASRQGASNQPQHF. The variable domain in full, with the rest retrieved from reference TRBV19 and TRBJ1-5, is DGGITQSPKYLFRKEGQNVTLSCEQNLNHDAMYWYRQDPGQGLRLIYYSQIVNDFQKGDIAEGYSVSREKKESFPLTVTSAQKNPTAFYLCASRQGASNQPQHFGDGTRLSIL.

The chain is built from TRBV6-1 and TRBJ2-5, with D perhaps matching TRBD1 (8 bases). V lost 7 bases and J 10 bases, leaving 22 bases between the germline ends. The CDR3 has 14 residues. The germline V gene has CDR1 MNHNS and CDR2 SASEGT. The CDR3 spells CASKLQGGKDRQYF. CDR3 sequence (DNA): TGTGCCAGCAAATTACAGGGGGGGAAAGATCGCCAGTACTTC.

J is TRBJ2-2 and V is TRBV6-1; tentative D call: TRBD2 (6 bases). V lost 5 bases and J lost 4, with 14 bases in between. Per germline, CDR1 MNHNS and CDR2 SASEGT. CDR3 length: 15 residues. The CDR3 spells CASSSLAGSTGELFF. CDR3 bases: TGTGCCAGCAGTAGTTTGGCGGGAAGCACCGGGGAGCTGTTTTTT.